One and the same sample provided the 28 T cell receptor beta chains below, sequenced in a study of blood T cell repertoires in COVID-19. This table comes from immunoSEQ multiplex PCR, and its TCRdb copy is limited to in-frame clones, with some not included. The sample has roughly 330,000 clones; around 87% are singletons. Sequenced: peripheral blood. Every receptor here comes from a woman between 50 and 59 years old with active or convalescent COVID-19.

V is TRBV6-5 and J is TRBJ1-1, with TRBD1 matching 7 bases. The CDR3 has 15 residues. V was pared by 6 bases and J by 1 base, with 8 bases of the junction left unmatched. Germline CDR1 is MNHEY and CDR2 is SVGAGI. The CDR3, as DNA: TGTGCCAGCAGCCTATCCGGGACAGCGAACACTGAAGCTTTCTTT. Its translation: CASSLSGTANTEAFF.

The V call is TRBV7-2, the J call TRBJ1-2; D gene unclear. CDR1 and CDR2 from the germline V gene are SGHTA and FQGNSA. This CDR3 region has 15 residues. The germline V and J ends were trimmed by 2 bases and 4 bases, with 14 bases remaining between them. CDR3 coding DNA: TGTGCCAGCAGCTTACGGAGAGACTTTTCCTATGGCTACACCTTC. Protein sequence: CASSLRRDFSYGYTF. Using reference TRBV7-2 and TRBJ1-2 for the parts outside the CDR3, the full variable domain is GAGVSQSPSNKVTEKGKDVELRCDPISGHTALYWYRQSLGQGLEFLIYFQGNSAPDKSGLPSDRFSAERTGGSVSTLTIQRTQQEDSAVYLCASSLRRDFSYGYTFGSGTRLTVV.

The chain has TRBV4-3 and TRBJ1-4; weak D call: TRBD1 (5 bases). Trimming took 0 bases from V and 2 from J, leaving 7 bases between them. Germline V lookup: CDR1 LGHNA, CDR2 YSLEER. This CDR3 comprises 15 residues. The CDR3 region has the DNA TGCGCCAGCAGCCAAGAGGGGGGGACTAATGAAAAACTGTTTTTT. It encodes CASSQEGGTNEKLFF.

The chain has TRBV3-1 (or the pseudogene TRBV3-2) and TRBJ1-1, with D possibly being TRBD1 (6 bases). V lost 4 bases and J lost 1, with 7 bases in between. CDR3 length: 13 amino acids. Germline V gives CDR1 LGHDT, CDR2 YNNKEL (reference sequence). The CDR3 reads CASSLGGNTEAFF. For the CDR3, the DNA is TGTGCCAGCAGCCTAGGGGGGAACACTGAAGCTTTCTTT.

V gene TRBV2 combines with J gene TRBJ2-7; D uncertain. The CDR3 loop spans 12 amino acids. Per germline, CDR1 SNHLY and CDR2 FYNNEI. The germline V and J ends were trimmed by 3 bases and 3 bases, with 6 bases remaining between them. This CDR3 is CASSDNYYEQYF. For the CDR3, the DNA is TGTGCCAGCAGTGACAACTACTACGAGCAGTACTTC.

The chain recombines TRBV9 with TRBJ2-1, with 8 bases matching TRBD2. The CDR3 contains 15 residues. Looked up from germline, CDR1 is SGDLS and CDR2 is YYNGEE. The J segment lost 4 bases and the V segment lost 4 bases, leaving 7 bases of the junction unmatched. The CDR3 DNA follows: TGTGCCAGCAGCTCCGGACTAGCAGCATACAATGAGCAGTTCTTC. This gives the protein CASSSGLAAYNEQFF.

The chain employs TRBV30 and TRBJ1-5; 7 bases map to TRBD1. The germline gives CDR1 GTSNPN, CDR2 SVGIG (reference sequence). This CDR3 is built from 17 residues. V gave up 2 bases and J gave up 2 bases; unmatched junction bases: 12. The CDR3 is CAWSRSFTGVRNQPQHF. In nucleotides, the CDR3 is TGTGCCTGGAGTCGCTCATTTACAGGGGTACGCAATCAGCCCCAGCATTTT.

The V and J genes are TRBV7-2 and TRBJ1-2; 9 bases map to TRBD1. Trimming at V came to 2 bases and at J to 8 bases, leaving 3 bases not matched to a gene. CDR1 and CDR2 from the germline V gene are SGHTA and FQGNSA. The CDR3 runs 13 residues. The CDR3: CASSLRTGVGYTF. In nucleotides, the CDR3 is TGTGCCAGCAGCTTACGGACAGGGGTCGGCTACACCTTC.

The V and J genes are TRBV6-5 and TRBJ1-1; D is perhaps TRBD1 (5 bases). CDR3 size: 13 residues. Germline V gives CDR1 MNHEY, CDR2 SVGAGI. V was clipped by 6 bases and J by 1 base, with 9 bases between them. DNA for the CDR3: TGTGCCAGCAGGACAGTTGGGAACACTGAAGCTTTCTTT. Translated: CASRTVGNTEAFF.

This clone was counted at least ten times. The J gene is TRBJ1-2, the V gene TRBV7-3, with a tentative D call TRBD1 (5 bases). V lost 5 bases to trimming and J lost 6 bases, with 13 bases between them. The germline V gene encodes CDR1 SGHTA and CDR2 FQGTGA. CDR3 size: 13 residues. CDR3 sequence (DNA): TGTGCCAGCAGCCTCGCCCCGGGGGATGGCTACACCTTC. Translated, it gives CASSLAPGDGYTF.

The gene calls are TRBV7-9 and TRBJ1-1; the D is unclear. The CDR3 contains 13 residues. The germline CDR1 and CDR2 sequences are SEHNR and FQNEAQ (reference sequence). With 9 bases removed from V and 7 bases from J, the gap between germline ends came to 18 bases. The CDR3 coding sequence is TGTGCCAGTAGCGCGGCCAGTGTGGTTGAAGCTTTCTTT. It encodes CASSAASVVEAFF.

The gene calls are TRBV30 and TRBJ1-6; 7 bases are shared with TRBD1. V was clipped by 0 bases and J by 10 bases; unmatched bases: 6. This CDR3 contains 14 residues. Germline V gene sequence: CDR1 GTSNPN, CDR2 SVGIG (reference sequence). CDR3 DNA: TGTGCCTGGAGTGTACTGTCAGGGGGATCACCCCTCCACTTT. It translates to CAWSVLSGGSPLHF.

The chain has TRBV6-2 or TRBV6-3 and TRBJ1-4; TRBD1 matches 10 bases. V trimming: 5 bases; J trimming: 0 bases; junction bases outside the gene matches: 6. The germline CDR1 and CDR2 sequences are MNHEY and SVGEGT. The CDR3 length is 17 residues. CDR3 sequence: CASSRDRGRATNEKLFF. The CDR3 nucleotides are TGTGCCAGCAGTCGGGACAGGGGCCGTGCAACTAATGAAAAACTGTTTTTT.

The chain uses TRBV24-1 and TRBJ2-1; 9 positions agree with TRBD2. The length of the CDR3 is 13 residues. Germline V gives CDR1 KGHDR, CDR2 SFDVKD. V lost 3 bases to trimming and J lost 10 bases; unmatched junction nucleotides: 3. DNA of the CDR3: TGTGCCACCAGTGATATGACTAGCGGAGAGCAGTTCTTC. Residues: CATSDMTSGEQFF.

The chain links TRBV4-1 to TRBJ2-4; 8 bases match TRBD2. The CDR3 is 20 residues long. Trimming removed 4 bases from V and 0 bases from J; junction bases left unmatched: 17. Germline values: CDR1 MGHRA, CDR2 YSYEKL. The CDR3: CASSREPGLVEIIAKNIQYF. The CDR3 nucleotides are TGCGCCAGCAGCCGTGAACCGGGACTAGTGGAAATCATAGCCAAAAACATTCAGTACTTC.

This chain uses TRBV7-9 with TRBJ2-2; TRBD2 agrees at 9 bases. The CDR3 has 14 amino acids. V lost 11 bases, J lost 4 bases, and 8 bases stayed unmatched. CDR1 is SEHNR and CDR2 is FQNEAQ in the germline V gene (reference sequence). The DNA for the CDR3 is TGTGCCGGCGGGAGGGGCAGTCTCACCGGGGAGCTGTTTTTT. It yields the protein CAGGRGSLTGELFF.

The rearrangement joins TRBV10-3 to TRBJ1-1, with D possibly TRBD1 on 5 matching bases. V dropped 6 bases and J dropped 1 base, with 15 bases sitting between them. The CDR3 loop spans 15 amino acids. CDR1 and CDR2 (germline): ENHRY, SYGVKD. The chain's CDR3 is CAIRRTRDSNTEAFF. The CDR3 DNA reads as TGTGCCATCAGGCGGACAAGGGATTCGAACACTGAAGCTTTCTTT.

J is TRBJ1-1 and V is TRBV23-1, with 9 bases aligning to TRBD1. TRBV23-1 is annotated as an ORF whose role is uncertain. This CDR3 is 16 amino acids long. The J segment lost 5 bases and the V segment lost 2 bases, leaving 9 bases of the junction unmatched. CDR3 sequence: CASSQPPGQGRTEAFF. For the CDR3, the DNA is TGCGCCAGCAGTCAACCCCCGGGACAGGGTCGTACTGAAGCTTTCTTT.

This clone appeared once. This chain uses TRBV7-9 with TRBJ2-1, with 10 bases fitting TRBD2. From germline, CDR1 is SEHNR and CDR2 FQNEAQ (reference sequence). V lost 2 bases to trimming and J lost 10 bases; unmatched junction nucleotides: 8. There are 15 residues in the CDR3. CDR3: CASSLSGGAITEQFF. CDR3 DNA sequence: TGTGCCAGCAGCTTAAGCGGGGGGGCGATTACCGAGCAGTTCTTC. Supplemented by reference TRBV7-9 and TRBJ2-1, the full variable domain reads DTGVSQNPRHKITKRGQNVTFRCDPISEHNRLYWYRQTLGQGPEFLTYFQNEAQLEKSRLLSDRFSAERPKGSFSTLEIQRTEQGDSAMYLCASSLSGGAITEQFFGPGTRLTVL.

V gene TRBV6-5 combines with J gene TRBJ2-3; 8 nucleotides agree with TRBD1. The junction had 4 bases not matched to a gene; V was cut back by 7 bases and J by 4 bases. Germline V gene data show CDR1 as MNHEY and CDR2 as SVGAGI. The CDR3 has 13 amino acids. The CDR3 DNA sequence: TGTGCCAGCAAGGGACAGGTGCCAGATACGCAGTATTTT. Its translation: CASKGQVPDTQYF.

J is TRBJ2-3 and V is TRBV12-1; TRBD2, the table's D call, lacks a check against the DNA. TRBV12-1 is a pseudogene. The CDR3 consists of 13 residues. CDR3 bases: TGTGCCAGCACCCTCTATCCACGGGATACGCAGTATTTT. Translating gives CASTLYPRDTQYF.

The CDR3 nucleotides are TGTGCCAGCAGCACCGGGACAGGGCTCTCTTATAATTCACCCCTCCACTTT. It specifies CASSTGTGLSYNSPLHF. The V call is TRBV5-4, the J call TRBJ1-6; 9 nucleotides match TRBD1. CDR1 is SGHNT, CDR2 YYREEE, per germline (reference sequence). V lost 4 bases and J lost 4; bases outside the gene matches: 9. This CDR3 has 17 residues.

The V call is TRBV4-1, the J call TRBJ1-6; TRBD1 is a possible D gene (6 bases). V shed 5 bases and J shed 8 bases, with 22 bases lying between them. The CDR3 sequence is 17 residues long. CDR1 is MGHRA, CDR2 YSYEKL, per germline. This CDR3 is CASSRTGTSGGDSPLHF. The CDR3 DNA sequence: TGCGCCAGCAGCAGGACCGGGACATCGGGAGGGGATTCACCCCTCCACTTT.

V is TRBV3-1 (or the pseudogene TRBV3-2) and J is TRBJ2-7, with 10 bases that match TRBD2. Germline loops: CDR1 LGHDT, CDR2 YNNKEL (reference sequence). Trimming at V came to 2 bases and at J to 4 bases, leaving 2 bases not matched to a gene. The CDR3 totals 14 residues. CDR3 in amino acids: CASSQSGGEYEQYF. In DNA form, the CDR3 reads TGTGCCAGCAGCCAAAGCGGGGGGGAGTACGAGCAGTACTTC.

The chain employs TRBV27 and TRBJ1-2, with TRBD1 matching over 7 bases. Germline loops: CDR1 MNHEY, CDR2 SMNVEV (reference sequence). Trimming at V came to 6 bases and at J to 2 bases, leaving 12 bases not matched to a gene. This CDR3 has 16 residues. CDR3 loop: CASSRALGDRNYGYTF. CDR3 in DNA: TGTGCCAGCAGCCGAGCCCTAGGGGACAGAAACTATGGCTACACCTTC.

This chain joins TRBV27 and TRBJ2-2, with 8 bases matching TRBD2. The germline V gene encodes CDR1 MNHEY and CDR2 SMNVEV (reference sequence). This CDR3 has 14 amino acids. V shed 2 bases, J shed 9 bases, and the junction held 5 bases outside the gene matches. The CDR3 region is CASSLIGGVRELFF. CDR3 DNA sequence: TGTGCCAGCAGTTTAATCGGGGGGGTACGGGAGCTGTTTTTT.

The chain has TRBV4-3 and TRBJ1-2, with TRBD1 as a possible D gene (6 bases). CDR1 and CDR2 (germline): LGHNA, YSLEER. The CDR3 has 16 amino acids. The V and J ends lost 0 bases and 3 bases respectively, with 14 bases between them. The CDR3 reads CASSQDPWDTYYGYTF. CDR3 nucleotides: TGCGCCAGCAGCCAAGACCCCTGGGACACCTACTATGGCTACACCTTC.

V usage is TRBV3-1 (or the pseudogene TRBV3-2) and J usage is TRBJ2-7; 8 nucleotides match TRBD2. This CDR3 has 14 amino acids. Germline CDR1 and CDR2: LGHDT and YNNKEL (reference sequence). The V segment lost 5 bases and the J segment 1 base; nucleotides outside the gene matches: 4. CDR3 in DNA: TGTGCCAGCAGCAGTACTAGCGGATCCTACGAGCAGTACTTC. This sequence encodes CASSSTSGSYEQYF.